This is a list of T cell receptor beta chains from one sample in a study of radiation and T cells in renal cell carcinoma. Libraries were prepared by immunoSEQ multiplex PCR; TCRdb keeps only in-frame clonotypes and omits some of them. The repertoire consists of tens of thousands of clones, with roughly 80% occurring once and the leading ten covering 30% to 35%. Sequencing used blood, obtained from a patient whose treatment included radiotherapy and nephrectomy. The source is a woman in her seventies with renal cell carcinoma. CDR3s include the opening cysteine and the closing phenylalanine or tryptophan.

TRBJ2-7,TRBV19,CASSIGENYEQYF
TRBJ2-7,TRBV10-3,CAISDRGLEQYF
TRBJ2-1,TRBV7-2,CASSLSSGRVNEQFF
TRBJ1-4,TRBV29-1,CSATRGGREKLFF
TRBJ2-7,TRBV19,CASSPVSGGTYEQYF
TRBJ2-5,TRBV15,CATSSHPGLLQETQYF
TRBJ2-5,TRBV7-9,CASSLASQKETQYF
TRBJ1-1,TRBV5-4,CASSWAGGGAEAFF
TRBJ1-4,TRBV2,CASSEQGPNEKLFF
TRBJ2-3,TRBV7-4,CASSLDFLSGSSGNTDTQYF
TRBJ1-5,TRBV5-1,CASSPAGPGDSNQPQHF
TRBJ1-2,TRBV5-1,CASSVAGGAELYGYTF
TRBJ2-1,TRBV29-1,CSVGSGTSYYNEQFF
TRBJ2-7,TRBV18,CASSPPEGWTYEQYF